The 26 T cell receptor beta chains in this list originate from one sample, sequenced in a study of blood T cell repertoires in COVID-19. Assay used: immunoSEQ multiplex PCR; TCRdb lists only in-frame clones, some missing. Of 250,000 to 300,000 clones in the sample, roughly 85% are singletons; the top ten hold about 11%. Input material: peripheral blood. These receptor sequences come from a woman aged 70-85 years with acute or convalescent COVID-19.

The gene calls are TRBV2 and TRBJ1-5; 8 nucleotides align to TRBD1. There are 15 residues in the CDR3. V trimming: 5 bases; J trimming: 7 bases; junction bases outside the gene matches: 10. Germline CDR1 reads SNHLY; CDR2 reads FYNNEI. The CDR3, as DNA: TGTGCCAGCAGTCCAAAAGACAGGGGTGGCCAGCCCCAGCATTTT. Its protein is CASSPKDRGGQPQHF.

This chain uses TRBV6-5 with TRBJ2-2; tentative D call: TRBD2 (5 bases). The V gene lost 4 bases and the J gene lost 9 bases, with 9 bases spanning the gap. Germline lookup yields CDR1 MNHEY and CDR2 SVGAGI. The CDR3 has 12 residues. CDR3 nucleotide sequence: TGTGCCAGCAGTTCTCTAGCCCGGGAGCTGTTTTTT. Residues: CASSSLARELFF.

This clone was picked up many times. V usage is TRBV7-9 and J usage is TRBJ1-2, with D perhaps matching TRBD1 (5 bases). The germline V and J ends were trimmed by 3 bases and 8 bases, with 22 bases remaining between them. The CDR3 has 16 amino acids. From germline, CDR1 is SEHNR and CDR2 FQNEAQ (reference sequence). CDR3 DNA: TGTGCCAGCAGCTTGGGCTGGGGGGAAAGATCGCGGGGCTACACCTTC. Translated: CASSLGWGERSRGYTF.

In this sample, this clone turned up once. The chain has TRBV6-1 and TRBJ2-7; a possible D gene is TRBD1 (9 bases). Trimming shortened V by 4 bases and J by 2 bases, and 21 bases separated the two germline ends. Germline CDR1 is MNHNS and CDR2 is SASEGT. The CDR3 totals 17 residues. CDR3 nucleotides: TGTGCCAGCAGTGGCGGGGGGTACCGGGACAGGGCCTACGAGCAGTACTTC. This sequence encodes CASSGGGYRDRAYEQYF.

CDR3 region: CASSVRRVGNTEAFF. DNA of the CDR3: TGTGCCAGCAGCGTCCGCAGGGTAGGGAACACTGAAGCTTTCTTT. This chain connects TRBV7-9 to TRBJ1-1, with D possibly matching TRBD1 (5 bases). The germline gives CDR1 SEHNR, CDR2 FQNEAQ (reference sequence). CDR3 length equals 15 residues. Trimming stripped 5 bases from V and 1 base from J, with 14 bases between. Looking up the rest from reference TRBV7-9 and TRBJ1-1 gives the full variable domain: DTGVSQNPRHKITKRGQNVTFRCDPISEHNRLYWYRQTLGQGPEFLTYFQNEAQLEKSRLLSDRFSAERPKGSFSTLEIQRTEQGDSAMYLCASSVRRVGNTEAFFGQGTRLTVV.

CDR3 coding DNA: TGTGCCAGCAGTTACGAGGCCTACGAGCAGTACTTC. It translates to CASSYEAYEQYF. This chain connects TRBV6-6 to TRBJ2-7; D ambiguous. Germline-derived CDR1 and CDR2 are MNHNY and SVGAGI (reference sequence). This CDR3 contains 12 residues. Deletions cut 2 bases from V and 2 bases from J, with 4 bases between.

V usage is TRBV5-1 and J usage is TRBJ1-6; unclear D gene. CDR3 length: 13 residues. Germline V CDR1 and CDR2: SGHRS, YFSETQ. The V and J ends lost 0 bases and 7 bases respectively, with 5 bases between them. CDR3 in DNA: TGCGCCAGCAGCTTGGGTCCGAATTCACCCCTCCACTTT. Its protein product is CASSLGPNSPLHF. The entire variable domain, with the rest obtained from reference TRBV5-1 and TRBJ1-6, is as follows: KAGVTQTPRYLIKTRGQQVTLSCSPISGHRSVSWYQQTPGQGLQFLFEYFSETQRNKGNFPGRFSGRQFSNSRSEMNVSTLELGDSALYLCASSLGPNSPLHFGNGTRLTVT.

The CDR3: CASLPGGGGGYTF. CDR3 nucleotide sequence: TGTGCCAGCCTCCCGGGGGGGGGCGGTGGCTACACCTTC. The chain joins TRBV27 to TRBJ1-2; tentatively, D is TRBD1 (6 bases). The CDR3 is 13 residues long. The ends were cut back, 8 bases at V and 7 bases at J, with 17 bases in the middle. Germline CDR1 reads MNHEY; CDR2 reads SMNVEV (reference sequence).

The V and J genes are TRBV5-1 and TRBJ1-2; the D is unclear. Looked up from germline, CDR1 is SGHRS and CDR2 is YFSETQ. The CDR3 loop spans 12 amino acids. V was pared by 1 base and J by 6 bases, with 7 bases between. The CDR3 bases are TGCGCCAGCAGCTTGACGGAGAATGGCTACACCTTC. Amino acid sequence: CASSLTENGYTF.

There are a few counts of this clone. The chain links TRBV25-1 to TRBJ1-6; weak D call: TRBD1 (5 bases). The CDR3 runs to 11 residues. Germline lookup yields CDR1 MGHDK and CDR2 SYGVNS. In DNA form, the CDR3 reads TGTGCTAGGGGAAATAATTCACCCCTCCACTTT. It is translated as CARGNNSPLHF.

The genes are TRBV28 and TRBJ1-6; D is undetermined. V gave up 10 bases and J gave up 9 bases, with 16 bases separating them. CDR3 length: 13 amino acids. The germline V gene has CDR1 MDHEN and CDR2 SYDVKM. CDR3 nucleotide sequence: TGTGCCACCAGAACTCCGCACGTTTCACCCCTCCACTTT. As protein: CATRTPHVSPLHF.

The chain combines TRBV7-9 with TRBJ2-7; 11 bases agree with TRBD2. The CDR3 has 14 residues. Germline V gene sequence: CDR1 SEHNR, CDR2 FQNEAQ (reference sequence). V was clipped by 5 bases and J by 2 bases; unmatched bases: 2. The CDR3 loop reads CASSRSGGAYEQYF. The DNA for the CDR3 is TGTGCCAGCAGCCGTAGCGGGGGGGCCTACGAGCAGTACTTC.

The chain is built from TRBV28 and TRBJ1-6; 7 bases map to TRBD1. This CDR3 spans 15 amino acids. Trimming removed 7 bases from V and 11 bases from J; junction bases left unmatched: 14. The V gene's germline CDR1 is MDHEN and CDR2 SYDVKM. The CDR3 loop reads CASTLYGTAATPLHF. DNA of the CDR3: TGTGCCAGCACATTATACGGGACAGCTGCTACACCCCTCCACTTT.

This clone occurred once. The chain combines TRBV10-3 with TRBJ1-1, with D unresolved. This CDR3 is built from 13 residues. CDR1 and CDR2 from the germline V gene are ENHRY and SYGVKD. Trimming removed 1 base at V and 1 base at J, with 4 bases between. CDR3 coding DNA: TGTGCCATCAGTGAGTTGGCGAACACTGAAGCTTTCTTT. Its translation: CAISELANTEAFF.

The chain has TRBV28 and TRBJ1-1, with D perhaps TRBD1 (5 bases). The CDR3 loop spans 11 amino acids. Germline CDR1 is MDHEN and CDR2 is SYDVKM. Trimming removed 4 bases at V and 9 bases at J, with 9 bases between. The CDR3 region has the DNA TGTGCCAGCAGTTCATCGGACAAAGCTTTCTTT. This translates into CASSSSDKAFF.

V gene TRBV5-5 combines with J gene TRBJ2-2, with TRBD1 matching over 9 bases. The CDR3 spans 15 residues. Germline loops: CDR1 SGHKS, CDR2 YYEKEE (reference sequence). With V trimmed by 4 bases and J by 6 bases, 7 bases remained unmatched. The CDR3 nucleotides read TGTGCCAGCAGCGCAACAGGGGGCGCTGCCGGGGAGCTGTTTTTT. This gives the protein CASSATGGAAGELFF.

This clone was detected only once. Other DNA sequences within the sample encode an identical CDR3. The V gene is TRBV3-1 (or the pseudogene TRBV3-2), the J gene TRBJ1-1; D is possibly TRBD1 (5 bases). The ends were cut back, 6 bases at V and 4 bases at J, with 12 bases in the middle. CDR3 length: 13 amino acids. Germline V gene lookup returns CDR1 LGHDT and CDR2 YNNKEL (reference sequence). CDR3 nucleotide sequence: TGTGCCAGCAGTCCCACAGGTTTCACTGAAGCTTTCTTT. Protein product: CASSPTGFTEAFF.

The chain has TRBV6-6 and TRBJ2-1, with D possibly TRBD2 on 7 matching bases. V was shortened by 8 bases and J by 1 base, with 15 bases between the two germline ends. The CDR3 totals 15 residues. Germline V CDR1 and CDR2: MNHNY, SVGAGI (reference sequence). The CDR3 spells CASQAGGASYNEQFF. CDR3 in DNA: TGTGCCAGCCAGGCTGGGGGGGCTTCCTACAATGAGCAGTTCTTC.

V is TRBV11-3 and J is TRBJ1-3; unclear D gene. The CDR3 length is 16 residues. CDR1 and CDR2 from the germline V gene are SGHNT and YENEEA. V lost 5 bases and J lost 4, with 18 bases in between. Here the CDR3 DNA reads TGTGCCAGCAGCCCTCCGCGGAGAATCGTCGGAAACACCATATATTTT. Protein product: CASSPPRRIVGNTIYF. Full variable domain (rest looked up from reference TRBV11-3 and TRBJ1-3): EAGVVQSPRYKIIEKKQPVAFWCNPISGHNTLYWYLQNLGQGPELLIRYENEEAVDDSQLPKDRFSAERLKGVDSTLKIQPAELGDSAVYLCASSPPRRIVGNTIYFGEGSWLTVV.

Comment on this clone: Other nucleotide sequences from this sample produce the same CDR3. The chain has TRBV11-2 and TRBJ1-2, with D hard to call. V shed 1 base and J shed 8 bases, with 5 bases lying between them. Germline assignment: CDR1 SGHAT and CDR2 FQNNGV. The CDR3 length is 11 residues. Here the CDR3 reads CASSLAGGYTF. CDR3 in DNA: TGTGCCAGCAGCTTAGCGGGAGGCTACACCTTC.

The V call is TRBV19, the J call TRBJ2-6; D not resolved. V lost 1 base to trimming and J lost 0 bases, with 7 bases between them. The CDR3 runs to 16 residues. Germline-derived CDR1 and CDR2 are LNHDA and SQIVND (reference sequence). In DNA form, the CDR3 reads TGTGCCAGTAGTATAGCCCTAATCTCTGGGGCCAACGTCCTGACTTTC. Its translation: CASSIALISGANVLTF.

CDR3 residues: CASSLGPGVNSPLHF. CDR3 in DNA: TGTGCCAGCAGCTTAGGGCCAGGGGTAAATTCACCCCTCCACTTT. V and J are TRBV7-8 and TRBJ1-6; perhaps TRBD1 as D (6 bases). There are 15 residues in the CDR3. Germline V CDR1 and CDR2: SGHVS, FQNEAQ. Between the trimmed V and J ends, which lost 1 base and 7 bases, there was a span of 11 bases.

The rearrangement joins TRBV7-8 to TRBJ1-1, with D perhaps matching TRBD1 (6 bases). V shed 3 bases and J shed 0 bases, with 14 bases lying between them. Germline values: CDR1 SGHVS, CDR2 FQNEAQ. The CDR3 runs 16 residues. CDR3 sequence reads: CASSFPIGQLNTEAFF. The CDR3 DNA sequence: TGTGCCAGCAGCTTCCCTATAGGACAGTTGAACACTGAAGCTTTCTTT. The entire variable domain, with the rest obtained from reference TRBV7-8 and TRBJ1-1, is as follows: GAGVSQSPRYKVAKRGQDVALRCDPISGHVSLFWYQQALGQGPEFLTYFQNEAQLDKSGLPSDRFFAERPEGSVSTLKIQRTQQEDSAVYLCASSFPIGQLNTEAFFGQGTRLTVV.

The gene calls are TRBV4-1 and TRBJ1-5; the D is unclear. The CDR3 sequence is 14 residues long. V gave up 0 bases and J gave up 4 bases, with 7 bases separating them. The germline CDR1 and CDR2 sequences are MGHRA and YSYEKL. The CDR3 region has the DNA TGCGCCAGCAGCCAAGATCCCGGGAATCAGCCCCAGCATTTT. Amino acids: CASSQDPGNQPQHF.

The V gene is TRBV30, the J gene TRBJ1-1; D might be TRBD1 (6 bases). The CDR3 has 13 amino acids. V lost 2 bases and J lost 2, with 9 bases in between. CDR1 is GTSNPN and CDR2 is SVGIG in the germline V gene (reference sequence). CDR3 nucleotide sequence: TGTGCCTGGAGTTTGGACAGAAACACTGAAGCTTTCTTT. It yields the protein CAWSLDRNTEAFF.

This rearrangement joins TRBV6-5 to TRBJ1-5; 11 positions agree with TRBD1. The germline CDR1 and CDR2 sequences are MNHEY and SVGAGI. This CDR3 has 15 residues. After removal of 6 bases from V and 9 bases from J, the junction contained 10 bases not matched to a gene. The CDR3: CASRDRDRGSLPQHF. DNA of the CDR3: TGTGCCAGCAGGGACCGGGACAGGGGGTCCCTGCCCCAGCATTTT.